These 17 T cell receptor beta chains share one sample of origin, sequenced in a study of OX40 agonist ivuxolimab in advanced cancers. TCRdb's copy holds only in-frame clones and misses some; the assay was immunoSEQ multiplex PCR. The sample holds under 80,000 clones, about 92% seen once. Specimen: CD4+ or CD8+ T cells sorted from blood, collected in a trial of the OX40 agonist ivuxolimab. Receptors were obtained from an adult with an advanced solid tumor such as melanoma, head and neck, liver or kidney cancer.

This clone was detected only once. The chain has TRBV7-2 and TRBJ2-7, with 8 bases that match TRBD1. V trimming: 6 bases; J trimming: 1 base; junction bases outside the gene matches: 11. The CDR3 runs to 16 residues. Germline-derived CDR1 and CDR2 are SGHTA and FQGNSA. CDR3: CASRLRAGTGSYEQYF. Here the CDR3 DNA reads TGTGCCAGCAGATTGAGGGCCGGGACAGGATCCTACGAGCAGTACTTC.

The CDR3 spells CASSYLGTGDGYTF. The CDR3 region has the DNA TGTGCCAGCAGTTATCTCGGGACAGGGGATGGCTACACCTTC. The gene calls are TRBV5-4 and TRBJ1-2; 10 bases match TRBD1. V lost 5 bases to trimming and J lost 6 bases; unmatched junction nucleotides: 7. The CDR3 has 14 amino acids. Germline CDR1 reads SGHNT; CDR2 reads YYREEE (reference sequence).

The genes are TRBV9 and TRBJ2-7, with D possibly being TRBD2 (6 bases). Germline values: CDR1 SGDLS, CDR2 YYNGEE. Deletions cut 0 bases from V and 1 base from J, with 11 bases between. The length of the CDR3 is 15 residues. This chain's CDR3 is CASSVGEARSYEQYF. The CDR3 nucleotides read TGTGCCAGCAGCGTAGGGGAGGCCAGATCCTACGAGCAGTACTTC.

The rearrangement joins TRBV5-6 to TRBJ1-1; possibly TRBD1 for D (5 bases). Per the germline V gene, CDR1 is SGHDT and CDR2 is YYEEEE. The CDR3 contains 14 residues. The germline V and J ends were trimmed by 0 bases and 3 bases, with 9 bases remaining between them. This chain's CDR3 is CASSLGGTHTEAFF. CDR3 in DNA: TGTGCCAGCAGCTTGGGAGGGACTCACACTGAAGCTTTCTTT.

This chain links TRBV7-9 with TRBJ1-2, with D maybe TRBD1 (5 bases). Germline CDR1 and CDR2: SEHNR and FQNEAQ (reference sequence). V was cut by 4 bases and J by 5 bases, with 8 bases left in between. CDR3 length equals 12 residues. The CDR3 sequence: CASSSDTYGYTF. The CDR3 DNA sequence: TGTGCCAGCAGCTCGGACACGTATGGCTACACCTTC. Complete variable domain (other parts from reference TRBV7-9 and TRBJ1-2): DTGVSQNPRHKITKRGQNVTFRCDPISEHNRLYWYRQTLGQGPEFLTYFQNEAQLEKSRLLSDRFSAERPKGSFSTLEIQRTEQGDSAMYLCASSSDTYGYTFGSGTRLTVV.

The rearrangement joins TRBV5-6 to TRBJ2-7, with D perhaps given as TRBD1 or TRBD2 (5 bases each). Trimming pared 4 bases from V and 0 bases from J, leaving 8 bases between. CDR1 is SGHDT and CDR2 is YYEEEE in the germline V gene. The CDR3 extends over 13 amino acids. Written as DNA, the CDR3 is TGTGCCAGCAGCGTGGGACCCTCCTACGAGCAGTACTTC. Its protein product is CASSVGPSYEQYF.

The rearrangement links TRBV4-1 to TRBJ1-2, with TRBD1 identical over 8 bases. This CDR3 contains 15 residues. Germline CDR1 is MGHRA and CDR2 is YSYEKL. V lost 1 base to trimming and J lost 8 bases; unmatched junction nucleotides: 9. In DNA form, the CDR3 reads TGCGCCAGCAGCCAAGTAGACAGGGGAAGGCTAGGCTACACCTTC. Translated, it gives CASSQVDRGRLGYTF.

On this clone: The junction departs from the called germline gene at one end, perhaps through a read error. This rearrangement joins TRBV4-1 to TRBJ1-1, with D possibly being TRBD1 (6 bases). The CDR3 covers 15 residues. Looked up from germline, CDR1 is MGHRA and CDR2 is YSYEKL. CDR3 region: CAGSQVDRTNTEAFF. CDR3 DNA sequence: TGCGCCGGCAGCCAAGTGGACAGAACGAACACTGAAGCTTTCTTT.

V is TRBV9 and J is TRBJ1-2, with 9 bases identical to TRBD1. This CDR3 has 17 amino acids. The V gene end was trimmed by 0 bases and the J gene end by 4 bases; junction bases not matched to a gene: 10. Germline-derived CDR1 and CDR2 are SGDLS and YYNGEE. Written as DNA, the CDR3 is TGTGCCAGCAGCGTAGATTTGTCGGGGACAGGGACCTATGGCTACACCTTC. Amino acids: CASSVDLSGTGTYGYTF.

The rearrangement uses TRBV6-1 and TRBJ1-3; possible D gene TRBD1, 5 bases. Trimming left V 4 bases short and J 0 bases short, with 16 bases between. Germline loops: CDR1 MNHNS, CDR2 SASEGT. The CDR3 length is 17 residues. The CDR3 reads CASSGPRDGYSGNTIYF. The CDR3 bases are TGTGCCAGCAGTGGACCACGGGACGGATACTCTGGAAACACCATATATTTT.

The V and J genes are TRBV7-3 and TRBJ1-2; 8 bases fit TRBD1. The CDR3 contains 15 residues. V was pared by 4 bases and J by 5 bases, with 9 bases of the junction left unmatched. The germline CDR1 and CDR2 sequences are SGHTA and FQGTGA. In DNA, the CDR3 is TGTGCCAGCAGCTGGGATGGACAGGGTTTGTATGGCTACACCTTC. Protein product: CASSWDGQGLYGYTF.

This chain uses TRBV19 with TRBJ1-5; 10 bases align to TRBD1. J was trimmed by 6 bases and V by 11 bases; bases with no gene match: 4. The CDR3 contains 12 residues. The germline CDR1 and CDR2 sequences are LNHDA and SQIVND (reference sequence). CDR3 bases: TGTGCCGGGGGGACAGGGGCTCAGCCCCAGCATTTT. It is translated as CAGGTGAQPQHF.

V and J are TRBV7-8 and TRBJ2-5, with 12 bases aligning to TRBD2. TRBJ2-7 explains the end of the DNA better; the J call may be wrong. CDR3 length: 16 residues. The germline gives CDR1 SGHVS, CDR2 FQNEAQ. The CDR3 here is CASSPRLAGVYYEQYF. CDR3 in DNA: TGTGCCAGCAGCCCACGACTAGCGGGGGTGTACTACGAGCAGTACTTC.

This clone was recorded only once. The CDR3 coding sequence is TGTGCCAGCAGTTACCCCGCCCAGGGACGCTATGGCTACACCTTC. It specifies CASSYPAQGRYGYTF. The rearrangement uses TRBV6-6 and TRBJ1-2, with D possibly being TRBD1 (5 bases). The ends were cut back, 2 bases at V and 4 bases at J, with 14 bases in the middle. The CDR3 sequence is 15 residues long. Looked up from germline, CDR1 is MNHNY and CDR2 is SVGAGI (reference sequence).

This sequence joins TRBV4-1 and TRBJ2-2; perhaps TRBD2 as D (5 bases). This CDR3 has 13 residues. Germline V gene sequence: CDR1 MGHRA, CDR2 YSYEKL. V shed 7 bases and J shed 6 bases, with 12 bases lying between them. The CDR3 coding sequence is TGCGCCAGCAACGACCCGGGGTCCGGGGAGCTGTTTTTT. This sequence encodes CASNDPGSGELFF.

The chain couples TRBV7-2 to TRBJ1-4, with D possibly being TRBD1 (5 bases). Deletions cut 1 base from V and 13 bases from J, with 7 bases between. This CDR3 is built from 11 residues. The germline CDR1 and CDR2 sequences are SGHTA and FQGNSA. CDR3 nucleotides: TGTGCCAGCAGCTTAGGGGGGGGACTGTTTTTT. Amino acids: CASSLGGGLFF.

In this sample, this clone turned up a few times. In DNA, the CDR3 is TGTGCCAGCAGTTGGACAGGGACCAATTCACCCCTCCACTTT. Amino acids: CASSWTGTNSPLHF. The rearrangement links TRBV6-5 to TRBJ1-6, with 8 bases aligning to TRBD1. In germline, CDR1 is MNHEY, CDR2 SVGAGI. Trimming removed 4 bases from V and 7 bases from J; junction bases left unmatched: 3. This CDR3 has 14 residues.